Reported below is one TCR beta chain. This sample is part of a study of blood T cell repertoires in COVID-19. Across the study: COVID-19 samples, acute and convalescent, were from the United States, Italy and Spain. PBMCs, B-cell-depleted T cells, or T cells provided the cDNA or gDNA that made up the material.

In the original processing: The authors estimated nucleated cell counts from reference gene primer amplification. Using immunoSEQ multiplex PCR, the repertoire was profiled, and TCRdb retains in-frame clones only, with some absent. The D gene and trimming were derived from the DNA, and the V and J assignments and clone size from that table. The sample has 62,000 or so clones, roughly nine tenths seen once. CDR3 length: 15 amino acids. The germline V gene has CDR1 SGHDT and CDR2 YYEEEE. V gave up 5 bases and J gave up 0 bases; unmatched junction bases: 7. Sequencing used peripheral blood. The TCR sequence derives from a man aged 45-65 years with acute or convalescent COVID-19. The V gene is TRBV5-6, the J gene TRBJ2-7; 8 bases agree with TRBD2. The CDR3 here is CASSQAGASSYEQYF. Written as DNA, the CDR3 is TGTGCCAGCAGTCAAGCGGGGGCAAGCTCCTACGAGCAGTACTTC.